The rows below give T cell receptor beta chains drawn from one sample of a study of early T cells in non-severe SARS-CoV-2 infection. TCRdb reanalysed the 5' RACE reads using MiXCR and keeps one entry per CDR3 protein. The sample includes about 94,000 distinct CDR3 sequences, about 13% of them seen just once. Sequenced material: whole blood. All receptors come from an adult who was a healthcare worker with PCR-confirmed SARS-CoV-2 infection or an uninfected control (not recorded which). CDR3s include the opening cysteine and the closing phenylalanine or tryptophan. The order of the fields is J gene, V gene, clone size, D gene, CDR3 DNA, CDR3 protein. D genes are given only for firm matches. For some rows the clone size is stated as once, few or many, or as a class when expanded; others skip it.

TRBJ1-1 TRBV29-1 few NA TGCAGCGTTCCTACCGGGCCCTTGAACACTGAAGCTTTCTTT CSVPTGPLNTEAFF
TRBJ2-1 TRBV28 few NA TGTGCCAGCAGTTTCAACGGGGGTAGGGTCAATGAGCAGTTCTTC CASSFNGGRVNEQFF
TRBJ2-1 TRBV29-1 many NA TGCAGCGCCGTCGGCATCCACCAGGTCCATGAGCAGTTCTTC CSAVGIHQVHEQFF
TRBJ2-3 TRBV7-3 once NA TGTACCAGCAGCTTAATGGGACTGACCACAGATACGCAGTATTTT CTSSLMGLTTDTQYF
TRBJ2-5 TRBV3-1 NA NA TGTGCCAGCAGCCAAGAGTGGGGGGGCCCAAAGACCCAGTACTTC CASSQEWGGPKTQYF
TRBJ2-1 TRBV5-6 many TRBD2 TGTGCCAGCAGCTTGGGACTAGCGGGGGGAAATGAGCAGTTCTTC CASSLGLAGGNEQFF
TRBJ2-2 TRBV11-2 few TRBD2 TGTGCCAGCAACGCCGGGGGGGCCCGCACCGGGGAGCTGTTTTTT CASNAGGARTGELFF
TRBJ1-4 TRBV7-6 NA NA TGTGCCAGCAGCCACCGACAGGACGGGGAAAAACTGTTTTTT CASSHRQDGEKLFF
TRBJ2-7 TRBV18 many TRBD1 TGTGCCAGCTCACCACCCTCAGGGGGCTACGAGCAGTACTTC CASSPPSGGYEQYF
TRBJ2-7 TRBV20-1 NA TRBD1 TGCAGTGCTCGAGGGGGCCCAGAGCAGTACTTC CSARGGPEQYF
TRBJ2-3 TRBV5-1 NA TRBD2 TGCGCCAGCAGCTTGGAGCCAGCGGGGACTAGCACAGATACGCAGTATTTT CASSLEPAGTSTDTQYF
TRBJ2-5 TRBV12-3/TRBV12-4 few TRBD1 TGTGCCAGCAGTCCCCAGCGGACAGGCGTGAGGGGCCAAGAGACCCAGTACTTC CASSPQRTGVRGQETQYF
TRBJ2-2 TRBV5-1 NA TRBD1 TGCGCCAGCAGCTTAAGACAGGGGGCCACCGGGGAGCTGTTTTTT CASSLRQGATGELFF
TRBJ1-2 TRBV2 many NA TGTGCCAGCAGTGAGGAACAGGACTATGGCTACACCTTC CASSEEQDYGYTF
TRBJ1-2 TRBV5-1 few NA TGCGCCGGCAGCTTGGGGCAGCCCCAAAAGGCGAAGGGCTACACCTTC CAGSLGQPQKAKGYTF
TRBJ2-7 TRBV6-6 many NA TGTGCCAGCAGTTACTCGAGGTACGAGCAGTACTTC CASSYSRYEQYF
TRBJ1-5 TRBV29-1 NA NA TGCAGCGTCCAGCTCGTAGGGCAGCCCCAGCATTTT CSVQLVGQPQHF
TRBJ2-6 TRBV4-2 many NA TGTGCCAGCAGCCAAGATGCGCCCGGGGCCAACGTCCTGACTTTC CASSQDAPGANVLTF
TRBJ2-7 TRBV6-5 NA TRBD2 TGTGCCAGCAGTTACGGGGGGGGAGCCCTCTACGAGCAGTACTTC CASSYGGGALYEQYF
TRBJ2-7 TRBV6-6 few TRBD2 TGTGCCAGCATCATGAGTCTAGCGGGGGACCGTACTTACAACGAGCAGTACTTC CASIMSLAGDRTYNEQYF
TRBJ2-7 TRBV5-6 NA TRBD1 TGTGCCAGCAGCTTGGCAGGGGGCTTTAAGGGGCAGTACTTC CASSLAGGFKGQYF
TRBJ1-2 TRBV12-3/TRBV12-4 NA NA TGTGCCAGCAGCCACGGAGGAGGGGGTGGCTACACCTTC CASSHGGGGGYTF
TRBJ2-4 TRBV28 NA NA TGTGCCAGCAGTCTCACCGCAGGTCCTAATTACTTC CASSLTAGPNYF
TRBJ2-5 TRBV12-3/TRBV12-4 NA TRBD1 TGTGCCAGCAGTACCAAGGTTGACAGGGAACAAGAGACCCAGTACTTC CASSTKVDREQETQYF
TRBJ1-5 TRBV15 many NA TGTGCCACCAGCAGAGAAAGGGAAGATCAGCCCCAGCATTTT CATSREREDQPQHF
TRBJ2-6 TRBV4-3 many NA TGCGCCAGCAGCGAAGGGTCCTTAGGGGCCAACGTCCTGACTTTC CASSEGSLGANVLTF
TRBJ2-7 TRBV19 many NA TGTGCCAGGAGCACCCGGTGGGGATACTACGAGCAGTACTTC CARSTRWGYYEQYF
TRBJ2-5 TRBV7-2 NA NA TGTGCCAGCAGCCCCGGACTCCCGGCCCAAGAGACCCAGTACTTC CASSPGLPAQETQYF
TRBJ2-1 TRBV15 few NA TGTGCCACCAGCAGAGATAGGTACAATGAGCAGTTCTTC CATSRDRYNEQFF
TRBJ1-4 TRBV28 many NA TGTGCCAGCAGACATGACACCGCAACTAATGAAAAACTGTTTTTT CASRHDTATNEKLFF
TRBJ2-1 TRBV20-1 NA TRBD2 TGCAGTGCTAGAGATAGCGGGGGCCACAATGAGCAGTTCTTC CSARDSGGHNEQFF
TRBJ2-1 TRBV10-3 many NA TGTGCCATCAGCGTACACAGGGAGGTACTCTACAATGAGCAGTTCTTC CAISVHREVLYNEQFF
TRBJ1-4 TRBV6-5 few NA TGTGCCAGCAGGAGGGGTGAAAAACTGTTTTTT CASRRGEKLFF
TRBJ1-1 TRBV4-3 NA NA TGCGCCAGCAGCCAAGATCGGGGGCGCACTGAAGCTTTCTTT CASSQDRGRTEAFF
TRBJ2-1 TRBV9 NA NA TGTGCCAGCAGCCCCCGGAGGGGGGCCGGGTACAATGAGCAGTTCTTC CASSPRRGAGYNEQFF
TRBJ1-2 TRBV7-9 few TRBD1 TGTGCCAGCAGACCCCCGGCAGGGGGGAACTATGGCTACACCTTC CASRPPAGGNYGYTF
TRBJ1-3 TRBV3-1 many TRBD1 TGTGCCAGCAGCCATGGACAGGGGGCGCTTATTGGAAACACCATATATTTT CASSHGQGALIGNTIYF
TRBJ2-4 TRBV20-1 few NA TGCAGTGCTCGACAGACCTCTCTAACCAAAAACATTCAGTACTTC CSARQTSLTKNIQYF
TRBJ2-2 TRBV11-3 NA NA TGTGCCAGCAGCATCACAGGGCTTGGCGGGGAGCTGTTTTTT CASSITGLGGELFF
TRBJ2-5 TRBV7-6 many TRBD1 TGTGCCAGCAGCGCCGGGACAGGGGGCGATGAGACCCAGTACTTC CASSAGTGGDETQYF
TRBJ2-7 TRBV7-8 few NA TGTGCCAGCAGCCCGTCGGAGGGAAGGGGGCAGTACTTC CASSPSEGRGQYF